This T cell receptor (beta chain) was sequenced during a study of blood T cell repertoires in COVID-19 (dated by TCRdb to 2020 to 2021). For context, the study as a whole: Samples covering the acute and convalescent phases of COVID-19 were provided by collaborators in the United States, Italy and Spain. A freely available public database, intended as a resource for researchers studying the immune response to SARS-CoV-2, is where the repertoires were released. Sample metadata almost always included a de-identified subject ID, COVID-19 status, age in years and sex. The dataset comprised deeply sampled blood TCRbeta repertoires from subjects exposed to, actively infected with, or recovered from COVID-19. The material from the prospective study consisted of cDNA or gDNA derived from T cells, B-cell-depleted T cells, or PBMCs. Where HLA class I and class II types were available, the types were taken from metadata supplied by the sample provider, not from assay-based typing. Samples were obtained from the ongoing ImmuneRACE study (first 160 participants) and from roughly 1,300 subjects provided by 6 global collaborators. Paper-wide results and their limitations: Clinical and demographic metadata were provided uncurated, with the amount varying by source and participant.

In Seattle, one collaborating source enrolled patients while the infection was active and tracked those patients longitudinally over the course of disease. Whole blood was collected in K2EDTA tubes by collaborating institutions according to the institutions' own protocols. For TCRbeta analysis, collaborators shipped samples as frozen whole blood, isolated PBMCs, or DNA extracted from either of those sample types. V ends up 5 bases short and J 11 bases short, with an unmatched junction base count of 4. Including the terminal cysteine and phenylalanine, the CDR3 comprises 12 residues. CDR3 DNA is the only sequence kept; it has 36 bases, read in frame from the first base. CDR1 and CDR2 (MNHEY, SVGAGI) derive from the germline V gene. Notes on this clone: It has no known antigen specificity. No base quality information exists; no much larger clone differs at one position.

The immunoSEQ Assay, a bias-controlled multiplex PCR, was used to amplify TCRbeta CDR3 regions from genomic DNA. The paper's processing steps were these. The number of nucleated cells in each sample was estimated by amplification of reference gene primers within the assay. To quantify the absolute abundance of each unique TCRbeta CDR3 rearrangement, sequence reads were collapsed and filtered. Productive Simpson clonality was computed per sample as the square root of Simpson's diversity index over productive rearrangements. TCRdb holds this immuneACCESS table with in-frame rearrangements only. Some clones are missing; in checked studies, unresolved V genes explain under half, and the rest has no known cause. The DNA was the basis for D and trimming; V, J and clone size are from that table. The sample records 350,000 or so clones, about 87% of which are singletons. The ten biggest clones cover 10% of the sample.

Source material: peripheral blood. This receptor was obtained from a woman aged 25 to 39 with COVID-19, enrolled during active disease. The chain was built from TRBV6-5 and TRBJ1-4; 8 middle bases align to TRBD1. In nucleotides, the sequence is TGTGCCAGCAGTCAGGACAGGGCCAAACTGTTTTTT. Its amino acids are CASSQDRAKLFF.